Below are 32 T cell receptor beta chains sequenced from a single sample in a study of memory CD8 T cells in hepatitis C reinfection. Time point here: pre-reinfection, 55 to 20 weeks before reinfection detection. No in vitro expansion preceded TCR sequencing of the sorted cells. The data were produced by immunoSEQ multiplex PCR, yet TCRdb's version contains in-frame clones alone and is incomplete. The table has 40,000 to 60,000 clones, around nine tenths seen once. The sample was naive CD8+ T cells sorted from blood. Receptors were obtained from a man aged 18-30 years with hepatitis C virus infection.

The chain has TRBV7-2 and TRBJ1-5; a possible D gene is TRBD1 (6 bases). Germline values: CDR1 SGHTA, CDR2 FQGNSA. CDR3 length: 16 residues. V lost 8 bases to trimming and J lost 0 bases, with 17 bases between them. Here the CDR3 reads CASSSGTPYSNQPQHF. In DNA, the CDR3 is TGTGCCAGCTCCTCCGGGACACCATATAGCAATCAGCCCCAGCATTTT.

This clone showed up just once. The DNA of the CDR3 is TGTGCCAGCAGCCGACACCCTAACATTCAGTACTTC. Amino acids: CASSRHPNIQYF. V and J are TRBV7-8 and TRBJ2-4, with D hard to call. V was clipped by 5 bases and J by 7 bases, with 9 bases between them. Germline V gives CDR1 SGHVS, CDR2 FQNEAQ. The CDR3 runs 12 residues.

The chain couples TRBV10-1 to TRBJ2-3, with TRBD1 matching over 7 bases. The V and J ends lost 3 bases and 4 bases, in that order; junction bases with no gene match: 4. CDR3 length: 14 amino acids. Germline CDR1 and CDR2: WNHNN and SYGVQD (reference sequence). CDR3 protein: CASSERGPPDTQYF. The CDR3, as DNA: TGCGCCAGCAGTGAAAGGGGGCCGCCAGATACGCAGTATTTT.

The V gene is TRBV4-2, the J gene TRBJ2-7; a possible D gene is TRBD2 (5 bases). The germline gives CDR1 LGHNA, CDR2 YNFKEQ. The CDR3 spans 12 residues. Trimming pared 2 bases from V and 5 bases from J, leaving 7 bases between. This CDR3 is CASSQTGDEQYF. CDR3 DNA sequence: TGTGCCAGCAGCCAAACCGGGGACGAGCAGTACTTC.

V and J are TRBV7-6 and TRBJ2-7; TRBD2 is a possible D gene (6 bases). V lost 1 base, J lost 7 bases, and 11 bases lay in between. CDR1 is SGHVS, CDR2 FNYEAQ, per germline. The CDR3 has 13 amino acids. The chain's CDR3 is CASSLGKAGEQYF. In nucleotides, the CDR3 is TGTGCCAGCAGCTTAGGCAAGGCGGGGGAGCAGTACTTC. Full variable domain (remainder filled in from reference TRBV7-6 and TRBJ2-7): GAGVSQSPRYKVTKRGQDVALRCDPISGHVSLYWYRQALGQGPEFLTYFNYEAQQDKSGLPNDRFSAERPEGSISTLTIQRTEQRDSAMYRCASSLGKAGEQYFGPGTRLTVT.

The gene calls are TRBV28 and TRBJ2-7; TRBD1 might be the D (5 bases). Germline lookup yields CDR1 MDHEN and CDR2 SYDVKM. This CDR3 is 12 amino acids long. V lost 4 bases and J 7 bases, leaving 11 bases between the germline ends. CDR3 region: CASSSYTGEQYF. CDR3 nucleotide sequence: TGTGCCAGCAGTTCATACACAGGAGAGCAGTACTTC.

V and J are TRBV4-1 and TRBJ2-3; a possible D gene is TRBD2 (5 bases). Trimming removed 1 base from V and 5 bases from J, with 13 bases in between. Germline CDR1 is MGHRA and CDR2 is YSYEKL. There are 15 residues in the CDR3. CDR3 residues: CASSQGPGGGDTQYF. The CDR3 bases are TGCGCCAGCAGCCAAGGGCCCGGAGGTGGAGATACGCAGTATTTT.

This chain links TRBV5-4 with TRBJ2-7; 7 bases are a match to TRBD2. V trimming: 3 bases; J trimming: 0 bases; junction bases outside the gene matches: 9. This CDR3 region has 16 residues. In germline, CDR1 is SGHNT, CDR2 YYREEE (reference sequence). The CDR3 nucleotides are TGTGCCAGCAGCTCGGGGCGGGGGTTCCTCTCCTACGAGCAGTACTTC. It encodes CASSSGRGFLSYEQYF.

The CDR3 here is CASSEWWDRGFSDTEAFF. In DNA, the CDR3 is TGTGCCAGCAGTGAATGGTGGGACAGGGGCTTCTCGGACACTGAAGCTTTCTTT. The J gene is TRBJ1-1, the V gene TRBV6-1; 10 positions match TRBD1. The CDR3 length is 18 residues. Germline CDR1 MNHNS, CDR2 SASEGT. V trimming: 2 bases; J trimming: 3 bases; junction bases outside the gene matches: 12.

This chain uses TRBV7-9 with TRBJ2-5; 12 nucleotides line up with TRBD2. Per germline, CDR1 SEHNR and CDR2 FQNEAQ (reference sequence). Unmatched junction bases numbered 6, after V lost 5 bases and J lost 2 bases. The CDR3 consists of 16 residues. The CDR3 DNA is TGTGCCAGCAGCACGACTAGCGGGAGAGGACAAGAGACCCAGTACTTC. Encoded protein: CASSTTSGRGQETQYF.

The rearrangement joins TRBV29-1 to TRBJ1-3; no firm D call. This CDR3 is 15 amino acids long. The V end was cut by 5 bases, the J end by 2 bases, with 16 bases between. Looked up from germline, CDR1 is SQVTM and CDR2 is ANQGSEA. CDR3 residues: CSVLNDRGPGNTIYF. CDR3 in DNA: TGCAGCGTTCTAAACGACCGCGGCCCTGGAAACACCATATATTTT.

In DNA form, the CDR3 reads TGTGCCAGCCGGGATTCCTCCTACAATGAGCAGTTCTTC. Translated: CASRDSSYNEQFF. V and J are TRBV19 and TRBJ2-1, with a possible D match to TRBD2 (5 bases). V was pared by 9 bases and J by 0 bases, with 9 bases between. The length of the CDR3 is 13 residues. Per germline, CDR1 LNHDA and CDR2 SQIVND (reference sequence).

V gene TRBV6-1 combines with J gene TRBJ2-1; 8 nucleotides match TRBD2. V was pared by 6 bases and J by 5 bases, with 6 bases of the junction left unmatched. There are 14 residues in the CDR3. Per the germline V gene, CDR1 is MNHNS and CDR2 is SASEGT. The DNA for the CDR3 is TGTGCCAGCAGAAGCGGGAGCGGGGACAATGAGCAGTTCTTC. Its protein is CASRSGSGDNEQFF.

The V call is TRBV4-1, the J call TRBJ2-7; TRBD2 is a possible D gene (5 bases). Trimming removed 4 bases from V and 2 bases from J, with 15 bases in between. Per germline, CDR1 MGHRA and CDR2 YSYEKL. There are 15 residues in the CDR3. This CDR3 is CASSPLGVQTYEQYF. CDR3 in DNA: TGCGCCAGCAGCCCCCTCGGGGTTCAGACCTACGAGCAGTACTTC.

The J gene is TRBJ2-7, the V gene TRBV7-9; no clear D gene. This CDR3 is built from 11 residues. Trimming shortened V by 1 base and J by 7 bases, and 5 bases separated the two germline ends. The germline V gene has CDR1 SEHNR and CDR2 FQNEAQ (reference sequence). The DNA for the CDR3 is TGTGCCAGCAGCTTAGACGGGGAGCAGTACGTC. This sequence encodes CASSLDGEQYV.

This chain uses TRBV11-2 with TRBJ2-5; 9 nucleotides align to TRBD1. The junction had 5 bases not matched to a gene; V was cut back by 1 base and J by 5 bases. Germline values: CDR1 SGHAT, CDR2 FQNNGV. The CDR3 spans 15 residues. The chain's CDR3 is CASSLGTGARETQYF. DNA for the CDR3: TGTGCCAGCAGCTTAGGGACAGGGGCTCGCGAGACCCAGTACTTC.

The gene calls are TRBV7-9 and TRBJ2-3, with a possible D match to TRBD2 (5 bases). Germline loops: CDR1 SEHNR, CDR2 FQNEAQ (reference sequence). Deletions cut 3 bases from V and 4 bases from J, with 5 bases between. The CDR3 consists of 12 residues. The DNA of the CDR3 is TGTGCCAGCAGCTTGGGAGCAGATACGCAGTATTTT. This translates into CASSLGADTQYF.

The count of this clone is one. V and J are TRBV4-1 and TRBJ2-1, with 8 positions matching TRBD1. Trimming cost V 1 base and J 5 bases; bases outside gene matches: 7. Per germline, CDR1 MGHRA and CDR2 YSYEKL. The CDR3 sequence is 16 residues long. The CDR3 DNA reads TGCGCCAGCAGCCAAGGAGGGCAGGGGGCTAACAATGAGCAGTTCTTC. Protein sequence: CASSQGGQGANNEQFF.

The J gene is TRBJ2-1, the V gene TRBV11-2; 7 bases fit TRBD2. V lost 4 bases, J lost 13 bases, and 7 bases stayed unmatched. CDR1 is SGHAT, CDR2 FQNNGV, per germline. The CDR3 is made up of 12 amino acids. The CDR3 loop is CASSSSLAAQFF. For the CDR3, the DNA is TGTGCCAGCAGCTCCTCTCTAGCGGCACAGTTCTTC.

J is TRBJ1-1 and V is TRBV7-9; D remains unclear. Trimming removed 6 bases at V and 3 bases at J, with 8 bases between. The germline CDR1 and CDR2 sequences are SEHNR and FQNEAQ (reference sequence). CDR3 size: 12 residues. CDR3 amino acids: CASRGYDTEAFF. The CDR3 DNA reads as TGTGCCAGCAGGGGCTATGACACTGAAGCTTTCTTT.

This clone turned up a few times. The CDR3 loop reads CASSLSGPYTEAFF. CDR3 bases: TGTGCCAGCAGCTTAAGCGGGCCCTACACTGAAGCTTTCTTT. The rearrangement joins TRBV7-2 to TRBJ1-1, with D unresolved. Trimming cost V 2 bases and J 3 bases, with 10 bases left between them. Germline V gene sequence: CDR1 SGHTA, CDR2 FQGNSA. The CDR3 is 14 amino acids. The variable domain in full, with the rest retrieved from reference TRBV7-2 and TRBJ1-1, is GAGVSQSPSNKVTEKGKDVELRCDPISGHTALYWYRQSLGQGLEFLIYFQGNSAPDKSGLPSDRFSAERTGGSVSTLTIQRTQQEDSAVYLCASSLSGPYTEAFFGQGTRLTVV.

The chain carries TRBV29-1 and TRBJ2-3; the match to TRBD1 covers 9 bases. V dropped 4 bases and J dropped 3; count of bases not matched to a gene: 8. CDR1 and CDR2 (germline): SQVTM, ANQGSEA. The CDR3 length is 15 residues. CDR3 protein: CSVVKTGGYTDTQYF. The CDR3 DNA follows: TGCAGCGTTGTGAAGACAGGGGGATATACAGATACGCAGTATTTT.

This chain uses TRBV28 with TRBJ2-3; 15 bases align to TRBD2. Germline assignment: CDR1 MDHEN and CDR2 SYDVKM. Trimming at V came to 4 bases and at J to 3 bases, leaving 5 bases not matched to a gene. This CDR3 region has 17 residues. The CDR3 is CASSSRTSGGGTDTQYF. Written as DNA, the CDR3 is TGTGCCAGCAGTTCCCGGACTAGCGGGGGGGGGACAGATACGCAGTATTTT.

The V gene is TRBV4-1, the J gene TRBJ2-7; 7 bases fit TRBD2. Germline CDR1 and CDR2: MGHRA and YSYEKL. The V gene end was trimmed by 1 base and the J gene end by 2 bases; junction bases not matched to a gene: 5. This CDR3 comprises 15 residues. CDR3 DNA sequence: TGCGCCAGCAGCCAAGGGGGGGGGTCCACCTACGAGCAGTACTTC. Its protein product is CASSQGGGSTYEQYF.

The chain couples TRBV7-9 to TRBJ2-7; D is possibly TRBD1 (5 bases). V was trimmed by 1 base and J by 6 bases, leaving 7 bases between them. CDR1 is SEHNR, CDR2 FQNEAQ, per germline (reference sequence). The CDR3 runs 12 residues. CDR3: CASSLGGREQYF. In DNA, the CDR3 is TGTGCCAGCAGCTTAGGGGGCCGCGAGCAGTACTTC.

The gene calls are TRBV4-2 and TRBJ2-7, with 7 bases aligning to TRBD2. CDR3 size: 18 residues. The J segment lost 0 bases and the V segment lost 0 bases, leaving 11 bases of the junction unmatched. The germline CDR1 and CDR2 sequences are LGHNA and YNFKEQ. This chain's CDR3 is CASSQDQVLAGFSYEQYF. In DNA, the CDR3 is TGTGCCAGCAGCCAAGATCAAGTTTTAGCGGGTTTCTCCTACGAGCAGTACTTC.

This sequence joins TRBV7-9 and TRBJ2-2; 11 nucleotides align to TRBD1. This CDR3 comprises 16 residues. Germline loops: CDR1 SEHNR, CDR2 FQNEAQ (reference sequence). Unmatched junction bases numbered 6, after V lost 5 bases and J lost 4 bases. CDR3 protein: CASSEDRGQGTGELFF. The DNA for the CDR3 is TGTGCCAGCAGCGAGGACAGGGGGCAGGGCACCGGGGAGCTGTTTTTT.

The J gene is TRBJ2-7, the V gene TRBV11-2; perhaps TRBD1 as D (6 bases). The CDR3 sequence is 14 residues long. Germline V gives CDR1 SGHAT, CDR2 FQNNGV. V was shortened by 0 bases and J by 2 bases, with 8 bases between the two germline ends. CDR3 in amino acids: CASSLDPGAYEQYF. The CDR3 DNA sequence: TGTGCCAGCAGCTTAGACCCAGGGGCCTACGAGCAGTACTTC.

The V gene is TRBV7-2, the J gene TRBJ2-7; maybe TRBD1 (5 bases). Germline V gene lookup returns CDR1 SGHTA and CDR2 FQGNSA. The CDR3 has 15 amino acids. The V end was cut by 2 bases, the J end by 0 bases, with 11 bases between. CDR3 in amino acids: CASSLSAGISYEQYV. CDR3 DNA: TGTGCCAGCAGCTTATCGGCAGGGATCTCCTACGAGCAGTACGTC.

The rearrangement links TRBV27 to TRBJ2-7; a possible D gene is TRBD1 (6 bases). Germline CDR1 reads MNHEY; CDR2 reads SMNVEV (reference sequence). Trimming left V 7 bases short and J 3 bases short, with 19 bases between. The CDR3 consists of 15 residues. CDR3 bases: TGTGCCAGCACCCTAGGGGGAACTTACTACTACGAGCAGTACGTC. Its translation is CASTLGGTYYYEQYV.

This chain joins TRBV9 and TRBJ1-1; 9 bases agree with TRBD1. V lost 4 bases and J lost 5; bases outside the gene matches: 6. Germline CDR1 reads SGDLS; CDR2 reads YYNGEE. CDR3 length: 14 amino acids. Here the CDR3 reads CASSPQGAGTEAFF. For the CDR3, the DNA is TGTGCCAGCAGCCCACAGGGGGCAGGGACTGAAGCTTTCTTT.

The rearrangement links TRBV27 to TRBJ2-2; D is unresolved. This CDR3 is 12 amino acids long. Trimming stripped 6 bases from V and 7 bases from J, with 9 bases between. The germline V gene encodes CDR1 MNHEY and CDR2 SMNVEV (reference sequence). The CDR3 DNA follows: TGTGCCAGCAGGTCAGGTGGCGGGGAGCTGTTTTTT. Translation gives CASRSGGGELFF.